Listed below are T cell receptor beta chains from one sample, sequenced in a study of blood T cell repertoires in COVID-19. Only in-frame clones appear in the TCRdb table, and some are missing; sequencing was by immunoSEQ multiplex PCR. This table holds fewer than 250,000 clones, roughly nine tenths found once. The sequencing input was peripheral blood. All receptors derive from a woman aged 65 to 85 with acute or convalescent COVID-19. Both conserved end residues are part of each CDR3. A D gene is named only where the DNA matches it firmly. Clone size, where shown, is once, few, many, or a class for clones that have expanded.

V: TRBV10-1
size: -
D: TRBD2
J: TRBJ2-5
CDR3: CASSEGLAGVQETQYF
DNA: TGCGCCAGCAGTGAGGGGCTAGCGGGAGTCCAAGAGACCCAGTACTTC

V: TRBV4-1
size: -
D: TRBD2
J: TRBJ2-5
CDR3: CASSQGTSGVQETQYF
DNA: TGCGCCAGCAGCCAGGGGACTAGCGGGGTGCAAGAGACCCAGTACTTC

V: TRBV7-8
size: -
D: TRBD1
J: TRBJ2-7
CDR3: CASKSGTDRREQYF
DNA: TGTGCCAGCAAATCCGGGACAGACAGGCGCGAGCAGTACTTC

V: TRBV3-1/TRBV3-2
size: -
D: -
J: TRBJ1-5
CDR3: CASSLGTRQPQHF
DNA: TGTGCCAGCAGCCTTGGGACAAGACAGCCCCAGCATTTT

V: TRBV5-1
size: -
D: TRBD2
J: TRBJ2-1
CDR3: CASSEQPSGQEQFF
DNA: TGCGCCAGCAGCGAACAGCCTAGCGGCCAAGAGCAGTTCTTC

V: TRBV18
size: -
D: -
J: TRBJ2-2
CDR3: CASSAGTAVNTGELFF
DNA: TGTGCCAGCTCAGCGGGGACGGCAGTTAACACCGGGGAGCTGTTTTTT

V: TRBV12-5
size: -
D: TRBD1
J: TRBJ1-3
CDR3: CASGTGQGFVGNTIYF
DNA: TGTGCTAGTGGTACGGGACAGGGATTTGTTGGAAACACCATATATTTT

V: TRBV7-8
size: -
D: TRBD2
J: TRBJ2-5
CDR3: CASSSSTSGKETQYF
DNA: TGTGCCAGCAGCTCCTCGACTAGCGGCAAAGAGACCCAGTACTTC

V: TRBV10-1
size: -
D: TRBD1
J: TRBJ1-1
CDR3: CASSESTRGQAEAFF
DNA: TGCGCCAGCAGTGAGTCGACCAGGGGGCAAGCTGAAGCTTTCTTT

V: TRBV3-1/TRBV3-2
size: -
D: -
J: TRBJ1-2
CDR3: CASSQRAGSGYTF
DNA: TGTGCCAGCAGCCAACGAGCCGGGAGTGGCTACACCTTC

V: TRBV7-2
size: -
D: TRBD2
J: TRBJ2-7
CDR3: CASSLGVAGVMYEQYF
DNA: TGTGCCAGCAGCTTAGGGGTAGCGGGAGTCATGTACGAGCAGTACTTC

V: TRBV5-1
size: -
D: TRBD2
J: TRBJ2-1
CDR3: CASRGTSGYNEQFF
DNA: TGCGCCAGCAGAGGGACTAGCGGGTACAATGAGCAGTTCTTC

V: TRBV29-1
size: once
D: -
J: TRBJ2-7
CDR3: CSVEGARDEQYF
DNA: TGCAGCGTTGAAGGGGCCAGAGACGAGCAGTACTTC

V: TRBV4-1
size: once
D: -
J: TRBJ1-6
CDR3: CASSQEVGGYSPLHF
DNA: TGCGCCAGCAGCCAAGAAGTCGGGGGGTATTCACCCCTCCACTTT

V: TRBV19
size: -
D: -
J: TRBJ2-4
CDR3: CASSIVTRGKNIQYF
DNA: TGTGCCAGTAGTATAGTAACTCGGGGCAAAAACATTCAGTACTTC

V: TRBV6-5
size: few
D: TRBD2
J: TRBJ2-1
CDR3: CASRVAGGNEQFF
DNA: TGTGCCAGCCGGGTAGCGGGAGGCAATGAGCAGTTCTTC